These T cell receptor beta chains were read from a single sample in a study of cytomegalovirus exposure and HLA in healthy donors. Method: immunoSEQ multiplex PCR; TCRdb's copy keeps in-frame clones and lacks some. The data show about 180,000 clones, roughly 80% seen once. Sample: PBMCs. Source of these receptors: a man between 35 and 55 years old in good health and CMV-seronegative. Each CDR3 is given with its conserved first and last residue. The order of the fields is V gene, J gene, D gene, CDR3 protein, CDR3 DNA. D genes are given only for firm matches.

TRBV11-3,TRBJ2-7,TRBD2,CASSLEGDYTYEQYF,TGTGCCAGCAGCTTAGAGGGGGACTACACCTACGAGCAGTACTTC
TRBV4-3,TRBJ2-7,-,CASSQEQGVGQYF,TGCGCCAGCAGCCAAGAGCAGGGTGTTGGGCAGTACTTC
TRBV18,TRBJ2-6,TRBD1,CASSPRTGVSGANVLTF,TGTGCCAGCTCACCACGGACAGGGGTGTCTGGGGCCAACGTCCTGACTTTC
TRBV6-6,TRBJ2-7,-,CASSYSQGPNEQYF,TGTGCCAGCAGTTACTCGCAGGGGCCCAACGAGCAGTACTTC
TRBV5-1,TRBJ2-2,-,CASTPRGIGTGELFF,TGCGCCAGCACCCCACGCGGGATTGGTACCGGGGAGCTGTTTTTT
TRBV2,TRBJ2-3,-,CAGLGRSRDTQYF,TGTGCCGGTCTAGGAAGGTCACGTGATACGCAGTATTTT
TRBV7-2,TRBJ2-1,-,CASSLVSYNEQFF,TGTGCCAGCAGCTTAGTATCCTACAATGAGCAGTTCTTC
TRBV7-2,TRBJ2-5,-,CASSRDFQETQYF,TGTGCCAGCAGCAGGGACTTCCAAGAGACCCAGTACTTC
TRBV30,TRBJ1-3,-,CAWSASSSGNTIYF,TGTGCCTGGAGTGCTAGTAGCTCTGGAAACACCATATATTTT
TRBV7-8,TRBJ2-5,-,CASSLYRAQETQYF,TGTGCCAGCAGCCTATACAGGGCCCAAGAGACCCAGTACTTC